The present T cell receptor beta chain was sequenced within a study of blood T cell repertoires in COVID-19. J was trimmed by 6 bases and V by 9 bases; bases with no gene match: 17. Germline V CDR1 and CDR2: LGHDT, YNNKEL (reference sequence). The length of the CDR3 is 17 residues. Sequencing was performed with immunoSEQ multiplex PCR; in TCRdb, only in-frame clones are kept and a portion is missing. The sample records roughly 180,000 clones, about four fifths being singletons. Seattle-derived patients entered the study during active infection and were followed longitudinally. This clonotype was sampled from a woman between 55 and 75 years old with COVID-19, enrolled during active disease. This chain joins TRBV3-1 (or the pseudogene TRBV3-2) and TRBJ1-4; 9 bases match TRBD1. The specimen sequenced was peripheral blood. CDR3 region: CASVQGTGTAMDEKLFF. CDR3 in DNA: TGTGCCAGTGTACAAGGGACAGGGACTGCGATGGATGAAAAACTGTTTTTT.